Listed below are T cell receptor beta chains from one sample, sequenced in a study of PD-1 blockade in classical Hodgkin lymphoma. Profiled with immunoSEQ multiplex PCR; TCRdb holds only in-frame clones, not every one. The sample lists 25,000 to 35,000 clones, 80% occurring once. This specimen consisted of peripheral blood mononuclear cells (PBMCs), obtained before the fourth cycle of nivolumab. These receptors came from a human donor with classical Hodgkin lymphoma. Both conserved end residues are part of each CDR3. D genes are given only for firm matches. The size entry is marked missing in some rows and otherwise reads once, few, many or a size class.

D gene,J gene,clone size,V gene,CDR3 DNA,CDR3 protein
-,TRBJ1-1,-,TRBV6-1,TGTGCCAGCAGTGAAGTTTTTTGGGGGAACACTGAAGCTTTCTTT,CASSEVFWGNTEAFF
-,TRBJ1-2,once,TRBV28,TGTGCCAGCAGCCTCGCAGGGTCTGGCTACACCTTC,CASSLAGSGYTF
-,TRBJ2-2,-,TRBV7-8,TGTGCCAGCAGGATTTTTCAGGGGATGAGCGGGGAGCTGTTTTTT,CASRIFQGMSGELFF
-,TRBJ1-1,once,TRBV6-1,TGTGCCAGCAGTGCGGTTCGGAACACTGAAGCTTTCTTT,CASSAVRNTEAFF
TRBD2,TRBJ2-1,-,TRBV4-2,TGTGCCAGCAGCACTTGGACTAGCGGCAATGAGCAGTTCTTC,CASSTWTSGNEQFF
TRBD2,TRBJ2-7,-,TRBV6-1,TGTGCCAGCAGTGAGGGCGGGAGCGGACCCTACTTC,CASSEGGSGPYF
-,TRBJ2-1,-,TRBV6-5,TGTGCTACGAGGGACAACATAAACAATGAGCAGTTCTTC,CATRDNINNEQFF
-,TRBJ1-4,once,TRBV4-1,TGCGCCAGCAGCCAAGATCTTGGGGGGGATCTTCAAAAACTGTTTTTT,CASSQDLGGDLQKLFF
-,TRBJ2-5,-,TRBV7-2,TGTGCCAGCAGCCCACGGCTGGTGAACTCCCAAGAGACCCAGTACTTC,CASSPRLVNSQETQYF
TRBD2,TRBJ2-4,-,TRBV10-3,TGTGCCATCAGTGAGTCCTTACCGGGACTAGCGGGAAATTTGGGCAAAAACATTCAGTACTTC,CAISESLPGLAGNLGKNIQYF
-,TRBJ1-3,-,TRBV6-1,TGTGCCAGCAGTGCAGGGTTTGCCACTGGAAACACCATATATTTT,CASSAGFATGNTIYF
TRBD2,TRBJ2-5,-,TRBV7-7,TGTGCCAGCAGCCTGGGACTAGCGGGCCCCGCAGAGACCCAGTACTTC,CASSLGLAGPAETQYF
-,TRBJ1-1,-,TRBV6-5,TGTGCCAGCAGTTACTCAGGGGTCACTGAAGCTTTCTTT,CASSYSGVTEAFF
-,TRBJ1-5,-,TRBV18,TGTGCCAGCTCACCTAGAGGGGGGCATCAGCCCCAGCATTTT,CASSPRGGHQPQHF
-,TRBJ2-5,-,TRBV15,TGTGCCACCAGCAGAGATCGCCAGAGACAAGAGACCCAGTACTTC,CATSRDRQRQETQYF
-,TRBJ2-1,-,TRBV18,TGTGCCAGCTCACCACCAGTTGAGGGGCAGTTCTTC,CASSPPVEGQFF
TRBD1,TRBJ1-4,-,TRBV29-1,TGCAGCGTTGAAGAGGGACAGCTCCCCCCACTTTTTGTTTTT,CSVEEGQLPPLFVF
-,TRBJ2-7,-,TRBV6-6,TGTGCCAGCAGTTACTCGATCGTCCCGACCTACGAGCAGTACTTC,CASSYSIVPTYEQYF
TRBD2,TRBJ2-5,-,TRBV6-5,TGTGCCAGCAGTTACCTCCCGGGAGGGACGGAGACCCAGTACTTC,CASSYLPGGTETQYF
-,TRBJ2-2,-,TRBV5-1,TGCGCCAGCAGCTTGGAAGCTCTCACCGGGGAGCTGTTTTTT,CASSLEALTGELFF
-,TRBJ2-3,-,TRBV20-1,TGCAGTGCTAGACAGGCAGATACGCAGTATTTT,CSARQADTQYF
-,TRBJ2-1,once,TRBV11-1,TGTGCCAGCAGCCCCCGACTCGGATGGAATGAGCAGTTCTTC,CASSPRLGWNEQFF
-,TRBJ1-1,-,TRBV7-2,TGTGCCAGCAGCGCACAAGGGGCCCTTGGCACTGAAGCTTTCTTT,CASSAQGALGTEAFF
-,TRBJ2-1,-,TRBV18,TGTGCCAGCTCGCCAGATTCCCTCGGAGGCAATGAGCAGTTCTTC,CASSPDSLGGNEQFF
-,TRBJ2-1,once,TRBV6-5,TGTGCCAGCAGTTACTCGCCAGGGGGAGGGGACAATGAGCAGTTCTTC,CASSYSPGGGDNEQFF
TRBD2,TRBJ2-1,medium-sized,TRBV6-5,TGTGCCAGCAGCCCTCTCGGGGGGGAGAATGAGCAGTTCTTC,CASSPLGGENEQFF
-,TRBJ2-7,-,TRBV7-6,TGTGCCAGCAGCTTAGCGACCGGAGGCGAGCAGTACTTC,CASSLATGGEQYF
-,TRBJ2-2,-,TRBV7-2,TGTGCCAGCAGCTTTGGCAAGGCGACCGGGGAGCTGTTTTTT,CASSFGKATGELFF
TRBD2,TRBJ2-3,-,TRBV4-1,TGCGCCAGCAGCCAAGATAGAGCGGGACCATACACAGATACGCAGTATTTT,CASSQDRAGPYTDTQYF
-,TRBJ1-2,-,TRBV9,TGTGCCAGCAGCGCGGAATTCCTTTATGGCTACACCTTC,CASSAEFLYGYTF
TRBD1,TRBJ1-2,-,TRBV29-1,TGCAGCGTTGGCGGGACAGGATATGGCTACACCTTC,CSVGGTGYGYTF
TRBD1,TRBJ2-7,-,TRBV6-1,TGTGCCATCGAGACAGGGTCCTACGAGCAGTACTTC,CAIETGSYEQYF
-,TRBJ2-5,-,TRBV6-5,TGTGCCAGCAGTTACTCCATGTCCACCGGGGGTGAGACCCAGTACTTC,CASSYSMSTGGETQYF
-,TRBJ2-3,-,TRBV18,TGTGCCAGCTCACCACTCGCGACCGGCACAGATACGCAGTATTTT,CASSPLATGTDTQYF
-,TRBJ2-3,few,TRBV6-1,TGTGCCAGCAGTCCGACTCAGGGAGCAGATACGCAGTATTTT,CASSPTQGADTQYF
-,TRBJ1-5,-,TRBV19,TGTGCCAGTAGTATCGTGAATCAGCCCCAGCATTTT,CASSIVNQPQHF
TRBD2,TRBJ2-3,-,TRBV28,TGTGCCAGCAGTCCCTTTGGCCCGGGACTAGCAATCTACCTCGATACGCAGTATTTT,CASSPFGPGLAIYLDTQYF
TRBD2,TRBJ2-7,-,TRBV6-1,TGTGCCAGCAGCGAAAAGACTAGCGGGAGCTACGAGCAGTACTTC,CASSEKTSGSYEQYF